This passage covers 19 T cell receptor beta chains from one sample sequenced in a study of metastatic and nonmetastatic thyroid tumors (dated by TCRdb to the early 2020s). None of the patients had been given any treatment before thyroid surgery. The library was generated by PCR. These reads were obtained on an Illumina HiSeq 4000. TCRdb reran the public reads through fastp at Q25 and MiXCR, keeping productive beta chains. The sample records 90,000 or so clones, roughly 8.6% of which are singletons. Together, the top ten hold approximately 8.8% of the sample. Input material: blood. Receptor source: a female donor with papillary thyroid cancer or a benign thyroid nodule (not recorded which). Some clones in this sample may be carry-over from other donors' samples.

This clone was recorded many times. This chain joins TRBV6-1 and TRBJ2-7; 8 bases map to TRBD1. CDR3 length: 16 residues. CDR1 is MNHNS and CDR2 is SASEGT in the germline V gene. J was trimmed by 4 bases and V by 4 bases; bases with no gene match: 12. The CDR3 sequence is CASSAGQGESLYEQYF. In DNA form, the CDR3 reads TGTGCCAGCAGTGCCGGACAGGGCGAGTCCCTTTACGAGCAGTACTTC.

This clone was seen at least ten times. The gene calls are TRBV9 and TRBJ2-7, with a weak D call TRBD1 (8 bases). Trimming cost V 2 bases and J 7 bases, with 19 bases left between them. The CDR3 is 15 residues long. Germline values: CDR1 SGDLS, CDR2 YYNGEE. CDR3 loop: CASSVPGGGGNEQYF. Written as DNA, the CDR3 is TGTGCCAGCAGCGTCCCAGGGGGCGGGGGAAATGAGCAGTACTTC.

The J gene is TRBJ1-2, the V gene TRBV20-1; TRBD1 matches at 8 bases. Germline values: CDR1 DFQATT, CDR2 SNEGSKA (reference sequence). The CDR3 totals 13 residues. Trimming cost V 4 bases and J 2 bases; bases outside gene matches: 3. This CDR3 reads CSATGQENYGYTF. In nucleotides, the CDR3 is TGCAGTGCTACGGGACAGGAGAACTATGGCTACACCTTC.

This clone was seen only a few times. The rearrangement links TRBV7-6 to TRBJ2-3; a possible D gene is TRBD1 (6 bases). CDR1 and CDR2 from the germline V gene are SGHVS and FNYEAQ. V lost 3 bases, J lost 1 base, and 11 bases lay in between. The CDR3 is 15 residues long. CDR3 in amino acids: CASSLRGYGTDTQYF. In DNA, the CDR3 is TGTGCCAGCAGCTTGAGGGGGTACGGCACAGATACGCAGTATTTT.

This clone was found many times. The chain combines TRBV11-2 with TRBJ2-7; unclear D gene. This CDR3 is built from 13 residues. V dropped 5 bases and J dropped 5 bases, with 13 bases sitting between them. Germline V gene sequence: CDR1 SGHAT, CDR2 FQNNGV. The CDR3, as DNA: TGTGCCAGCAGCCCCAGTATTAGCCACGAGCAGTACTTC. This translates into CASSPSISHEQYF.

This clone was recorded many times. The chain is built from TRBV7-6 and TRBJ2-2; tentative D call: TRBD1 (6 bases). This CDR3 comprises 14 residues. V lost 4 bases and J lost 2, with 8 bases in between. The germline V gene has CDR1 SGHVS and CDR2 FNYEAQ. The CDR3 sequence: CASSSQGNTGELFF. CDR3 DNA sequence: TGTGCCAGCAGCTCACAGGGAAACACCGGGGAGCTGTTTTTT.

The sample holds many counts of this clone. The chain uses TRBV28 and TRBJ2-2; 8 bases agree with TRBD1. CDR1 and CDR2 from the germline V gene are MDHEN and SYDVKM. The CDR3 extends over 15 amino acids. V shed 5 bases, J shed 3 bases, and the junction held 5 bases outside the gene matches. The CDR3 sequence is CASSTTGAYTGELFF. The CDR3, as DNA: TGTGCCAGCAGTACGACAGGGGCCTACACCGGGGAGCTGTTTTTT. Based on the CDR3 plus reference TRBV28 and TRBJ2-2, the full variable domain is DVKVTQSSRYLVKRTGEKVFLECVQDMDHENMFWYRQDPGLGLRLIYFSYDVKMKEKGDIPEGYSVSREKKERFSLILESASTNQTSMYLCASSTTGAYTGELFFGEGSRLTVL.

This clone was found a few times. The J gene is TRBJ2-1, the V gene TRBV6-6; 7 bases line up with TRBD1. CDR3 size: 17 residues. The V gene end was trimmed by 7 bases and the J gene end by 3 bases; junction bases not matched to a gene: 15. Germline CDR1 is MNHNY and CDR2 is SVGAGI (reference sequence). The chain's CDR3 is CASTSTPGQTNYNEQFF. The CDR3 nucleotides read TGTGCCAGCACTTCGACTCCGGGACAGACCAACTACAATGAGCAGTTCTTC.

The V and J genes are TRBV7-9 and TRBJ2-7, with TRBD1 as a possible D gene (5 bases). Germline V gives CDR1 SEHNR, CDR2 FQNEAQ (reference sequence). The CDR3 runs to 15 residues. Trimming took 1 base from V and 2 from J, leaving 12 bases between them. The CDR3 DNA sequence: TGTGCCAGCAGCTTAGGACAGCCTTCAACCTACGAGCAGTACTTC. Its translation: CASSLGQPSTYEQYF. The variable domain in full, with the rest retrieved from reference TRBV7-9 and TRBJ2-7, is DTGVSQNPRHKITKRGQNVTFRCDPISEHNRLYWYRQTLGQGPEFLTYFQNEAQLEKSRLLSDRFSAERPKGSFSTLEIQRTEQGDSAMYLCASSLGQPSTYEQYFGPGTRLTVT.

At least ten counts were recorded for this clone. The chain couples TRBV20-1 to TRBJ1-1; D gene ambiguous. The CDR3 is 14 amino acids. Trimming stripped 1 base from V and 1 base from J, with 10 bases between. CDR1 is DFQATT, CDR2 SNEGSKA, per germline (reference sequence). The DNA for the CDR3 is TGCAGTGCTAGAGGCAACTCGGCGAACACTGAAGCTTTCTTT. Protein product: CSARGNSANTEAFF.

This clone was seen ten or more times. This sequence joins TRBV20-1 and TRBJ2-3; D is perhaps TRBD2 (5 bases). The germline V and J ends were trimmed by 0 bases and 2 bases, with 12 bases remaining between them. The CDR3 runs to 15 residues. Germline V gives CDR1 DFQATT, CDR2 SNEGSKA (reference sequence). DNA of the CDR3: TGCAGTGCTAGAGACCCGACTACCCCCACAGATACGCAGTATTTT. Translation: CSARDPTTPTDTQYF.

This clone was detected many times. The V call is TRBV7-2, the J call TRBJ1-3; a possible D gene is TRBD1 (5 bases). V lost 0 bases to trimming and J lost 7 bases, with 7 bases between them. This CDR3 contains 13 residues. Germline assignment: CDR1 SGHTA and CDR2 FQGNSA. This chain's CDR3 is CASSLAGGNTIYF. CDR3 nucleotides: TGTGCCAGCAGCTTAGCCGGGGGGAACACCATATATTTT.

This clone has at least ten counts. The rearrangement links TRBV6-1 to TRBJ1-2; TRBD1 agrees at 10 bases. This CDR3 contains 15 residues. CDR1 and CDR2 (germline): MNHNS, SASEGT. The V and J ends lost 7 bases and 5 bases, in that order; junction bases with no gene match: 10. The CDR3 loop reads CASTLTRGQGYGYTF. The CDR3 DNA sequence: TGTGCCAGCACCTTAACCCGGGGACAGGGGTATGGCTACACCTTC.

In this sample, this clone turned up many times. Possible read error: a much larger clone is one base away. This sample also contains other DNA sequences that code for the same CDR3. The J gene is TRBJ1-1, the V gene TRBV6-1; unclear D gene. The CDR3 is 15 residues long. V shed 6 bases and J shed 1 base, with 15 bases lying between them. The V gene's germline CDR1 is MNHNS and CDR2 SASEGT. CDR3: CASRSRDSKNTEAFF. DNA of the CDR3: TGTGCCAGCAGATCAAGGGATAGCAAGAACACTGAAGCTTTCTTT.

This clone was picked up many times. The V and J genes are TRBV7-3 and TRBJ2-3, with a weak D call TRBD2 (7 bases). CDR1 and CDR2 from the germline V gene are SGHTA and FQGTGA. The CDR3 is 14 amino acids. Trimming took 5 bases from V and 2 from J, leaving 11 bases between them. The CDR3 DNA is TGTGCCAGCAGCGGGGGGGCCTTCACAGATACGCAGTATTTT. The encoded protein is CASSGGAFTDTQYF.

This clone was recorded at least ten times. V usage is TRBV28 and J usage is TRBJ1-2; tentative D call: TRBD1 (5 bases). Germline CDR1 MDHEN, CDR2 SYDVKM. The CDR3 has 13 residues. Trimming took off 10 bases at V and 5 bases at J, with 17 bases between the two ends. CDR3 DNA sequence: TGTGCCACCACCCCGGGGCTGGGGTATGGCTACACCTTC. It specifies CATTPGLGYGYTF.

Remarks on this clone: This clone may be a read error of a much larger clone one base away. This rearrangement joins TRBV20-1 to TRBJ2-7; 14 positions match TRBD2. The CDR3 length is 15 residues. J was trimmed by 4 bases and V by 4 bases; bases with no gene match: 6. Per the germline V gene, CDR1 is DFQATT and CDR2 is SNEGSKA (reference sequence). The CDR3, as DNA: TGCAGTGCTACGCCCAGACTAGCGGGGGGGTACGAGCAGTACTTC. Its translation: CSATPRLAGGYEQYF.

This clone has at least ten counts. This chain links TRBV4-1 with TRBJ1-2; weak D call: TRBD1 (6 bases). V dropped 4 bases and J dropped 4 bases, with 19 bases sitting between them. The CDR3 extends over 16 amino acids. CDR1 is MGHRA and CDR2 is YSYEKL in the germline V gene. The CDR3 nucleotides read TGCGCCAGCAGCCCGAAGTTCACAGGGATCCTCTATGGCTACACCTTC. Protein sequence: CASSPKFTGILYGYTF.

This clone was seen ten or more times. The rearrangement uses TRBV4-1 and TRBJ2-7; 8 positions match TRBD1. Germline CDR1 reads MGHRA; CDR2 reads YSYEKL. V lost 3 bases and J lost 4; bases outside the gene matches: 5. The CDR3 runs to 14 residues. The chain's CDR3 is CASSHGQGRYEQYF. The CDR3 bases are TGCGCCAGCAGCCATGGACAGGGCCGGTACGAGCAGTACTTC.